This is a list of T cell receptor beta chains from one sample in a study of shared clonotypes between healthy human individuals. Sequencing used immunoSEQ multiplex PCR; TCRdb keeps in-frame clones, though not all of them. The sample has around 1.1 million clones; 70% to 85% are singletons. The source material was memory CD4+ T cells from PBMCs. The receptors were sampled from a man aged 18 to 30 in good health. Some clones in this sample may be carry-over from other donors' samples. Each CDR3 is given with its conserved first and last residue. A D gene is named only where the DNA matches it firmly. For some rows the clone size is stated as once, few or many, or as a class when expanded; others skip it.

clone size | D gene | J gene | V gene | CDR3 protein | CDR3 DNA
. | TRBD2 | TRBJ2-3 | TRBV27 | CASSLNSGSLADTQYF | TGTGCCAGCAGTTTAAATAGCGGGAGTCTCGCAGATACGCAGTATTTT
few | TRBD1 | TRBJ2-5 | TRBV11-3 | CASSQGTGGYQETQYF | TGTGCCAGCAGCCAAGGGACAGGGGGCTACCAAGAGACCCAGTACTTC
. | TRBD1 | TRBJ1-2 | TRBV7-8 | CASSLAGRTGGMSGYTF | TGTGCCAGCAGCTTGGCTGGCAGAACAGGGGGAATGAGTGGCTACACCTTC
. | . | TRBJ1-2 | TRBV6-1 | CASSASSGYGYTF | TGTGCCAGCAGTGCTTCCTCGGGCTATGGCTACACCTTC
. | . | TRBJ2-3 | TRBV19 | CASSSLPQGRQDTQYF | TGTGCCAGTAGTAGCCTACCACAGGGGAGGCAAGATACGCAGTATTTT
. | . | TRBJ2-3 | TRBV4-3 | CASSQDWRGDTQYF | TGCGCCAGCAGCCAAGACTGGAGGGGGGATACGCAGTATTTT
. | . | TRBJ2-7 | TRBV5-6 | CASSLSYSPSYEQYF | TGTGCCAGCAGCTTGAGTTACAGTCCCTCCTACGAGCAGTACTTC
. | . | TRBJ2-3 | TRBV5-6 | CASSLGAAGRSTQYF | TGTGCCAGCAGCTTGGGGGCGGCGGGGCGCAGTACGCAGTATTTT
many | TRBD2 | TRBJ2-2 | TRBV5-1 | CASSFAGGIGELFF | TGCGCCAGCAGCTTTGCGGGAGGCATCGGGGAGCTGTTTTTT
. | TRBD2 | TRBJ2-3 | TRBV6-1 | CASSEVKTSAYSTDTQYF | TGTGCCAGCAGTGAAGTAAAGACTAGCGCATATAGCACAGATACGCAGTATTTT
. | TRBD2 | TRBJ2-5 | TRBV5-6 | CASSSRLAGLAETQYF | TGTGCCAGCAGCTCAAGACTAGCGGGACTGGCGGAGACCCAGTACTTC
. | . | TRBJ2-5 | TRBV5-4 | CASSLPGRASGETQYF | TGTGCCAGCAGCTTGCCTGGCAGGGCCTCTGGGGAGACCCAGTACTTC
. | . | TRBJ1-3 | TRBV7-2 | CASSLVVSAGNTIYF | TGTGCCAGCAGCTTAGTAGTCTCTGCTGGAAACACCATATATTTT
once | TRBD1 | TRBJ1-4 | TRBV7-9 | CASSLGGTGQEKLFF | TGTGCCAGCAGCCTTGGAGGGACAGGGCAGGAAAAACTGTTTTTT
. | . | TRBJ1-1 | TRBV28 | CASSFQGLDTEAFF | TGTGCCAGCAGTTTTCAAGGGCTTGACACTGAAGCTTTCTTT